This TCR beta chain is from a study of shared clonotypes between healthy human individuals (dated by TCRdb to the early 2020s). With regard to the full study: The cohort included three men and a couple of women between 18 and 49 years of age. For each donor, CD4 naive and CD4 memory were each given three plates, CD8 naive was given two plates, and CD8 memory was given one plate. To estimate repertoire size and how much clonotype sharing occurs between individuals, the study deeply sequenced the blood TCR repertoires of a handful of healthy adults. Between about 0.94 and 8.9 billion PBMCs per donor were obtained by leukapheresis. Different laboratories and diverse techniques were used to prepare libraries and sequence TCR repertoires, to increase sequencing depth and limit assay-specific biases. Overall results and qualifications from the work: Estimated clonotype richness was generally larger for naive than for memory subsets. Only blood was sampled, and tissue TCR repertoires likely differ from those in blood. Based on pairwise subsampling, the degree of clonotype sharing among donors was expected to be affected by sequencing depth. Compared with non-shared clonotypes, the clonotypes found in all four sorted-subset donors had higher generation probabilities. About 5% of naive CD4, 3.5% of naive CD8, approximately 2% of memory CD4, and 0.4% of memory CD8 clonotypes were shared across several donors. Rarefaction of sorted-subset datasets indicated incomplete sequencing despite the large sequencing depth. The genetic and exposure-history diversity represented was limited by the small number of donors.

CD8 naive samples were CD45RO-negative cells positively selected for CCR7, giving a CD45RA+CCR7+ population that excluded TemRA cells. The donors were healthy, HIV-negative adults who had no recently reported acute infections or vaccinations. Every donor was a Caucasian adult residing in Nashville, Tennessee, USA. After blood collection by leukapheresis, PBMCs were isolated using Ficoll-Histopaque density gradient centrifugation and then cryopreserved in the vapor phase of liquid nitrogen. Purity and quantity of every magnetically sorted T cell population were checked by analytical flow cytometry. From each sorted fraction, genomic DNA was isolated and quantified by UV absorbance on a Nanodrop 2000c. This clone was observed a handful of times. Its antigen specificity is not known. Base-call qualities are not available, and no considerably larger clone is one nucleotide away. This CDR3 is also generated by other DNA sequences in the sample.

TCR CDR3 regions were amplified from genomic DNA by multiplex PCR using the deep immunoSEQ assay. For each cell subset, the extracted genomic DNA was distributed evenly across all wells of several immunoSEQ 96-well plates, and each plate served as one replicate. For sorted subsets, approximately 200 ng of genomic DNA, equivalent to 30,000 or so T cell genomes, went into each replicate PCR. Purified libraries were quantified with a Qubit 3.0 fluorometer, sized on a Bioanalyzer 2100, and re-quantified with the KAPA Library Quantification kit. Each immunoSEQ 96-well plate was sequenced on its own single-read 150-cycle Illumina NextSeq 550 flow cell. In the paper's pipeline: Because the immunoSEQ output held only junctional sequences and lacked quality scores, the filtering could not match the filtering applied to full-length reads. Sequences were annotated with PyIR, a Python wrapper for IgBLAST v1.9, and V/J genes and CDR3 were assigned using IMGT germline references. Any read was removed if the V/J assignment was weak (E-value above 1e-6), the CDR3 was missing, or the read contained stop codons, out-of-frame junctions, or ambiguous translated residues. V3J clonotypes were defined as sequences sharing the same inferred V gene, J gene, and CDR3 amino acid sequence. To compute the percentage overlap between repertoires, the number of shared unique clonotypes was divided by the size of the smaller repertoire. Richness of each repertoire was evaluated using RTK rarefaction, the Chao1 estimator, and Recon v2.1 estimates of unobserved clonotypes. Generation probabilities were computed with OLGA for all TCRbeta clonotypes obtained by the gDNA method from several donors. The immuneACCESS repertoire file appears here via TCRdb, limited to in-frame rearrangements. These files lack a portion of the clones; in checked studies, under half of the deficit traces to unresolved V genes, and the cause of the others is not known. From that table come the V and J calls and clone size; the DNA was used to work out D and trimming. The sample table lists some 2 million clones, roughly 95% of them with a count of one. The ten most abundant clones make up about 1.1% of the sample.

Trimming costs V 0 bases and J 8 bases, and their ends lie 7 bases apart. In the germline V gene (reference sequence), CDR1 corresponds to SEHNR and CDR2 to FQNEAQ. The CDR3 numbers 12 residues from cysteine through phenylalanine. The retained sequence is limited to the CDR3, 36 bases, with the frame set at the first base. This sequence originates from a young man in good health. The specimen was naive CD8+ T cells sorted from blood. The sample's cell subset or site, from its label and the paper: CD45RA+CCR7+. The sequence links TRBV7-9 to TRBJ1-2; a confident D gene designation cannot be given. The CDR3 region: CASSLAGYGYTF. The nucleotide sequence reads TGTGCCAGCAGCTTAGCAGGGTACGGCTACACCTTC. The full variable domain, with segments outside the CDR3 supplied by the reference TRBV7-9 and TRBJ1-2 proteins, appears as DTGVSQNPRHKITKRGQNVTFRCDPISEHNRLYWYRQTLGQGPEFLTYFQNEAQLEKSRLLSDRFSAERPKGSFSTLEIQRTEQGDSAMYLCASSLAGYGYTFGSGTRLTVV.